This T cell receptor (beta chain) was captured in a study of shared clonotypes between healthy human individuals. The wider study: Three plates were used per donor for CD4 naive, three for CD4 memory, two for CD8 naive and one for CD8 memory.

Assay used: immunoSEQ multiplex PCR; TCRdb lists only in-frame clones, some missing. The table lists some 1,100,000 clones, approximately 80% of them singletons. A few counts support this clone. As yet, its antigen is unknown. General study results and limits: The naive CD4 repertoires of a few donors were compared, and around 4.9% of clonotypes were shared.

The germline gives CDR1 SNHLY, CDR2 FYNNEI. The CDR3 covers 12 residues. V lost 7 bases, J lost 9 bases, and 16 bases lay in between. The V gene is TRBV2, the J gene TRBJ2-7; D might be TRBD2 (5 bases). The specimen was memory CD4+ T cells from PBMCs. Subset denoted: CD45RA-negative fraction. The source of this sequence is a man between 18 and 29 years old in good health. Some clones in this sample may be carry-over from other donors' samples. CDR3 sequence (DNA): TGTGCCAGCACTGGTCTCCAACGGGGGCAGTACTTC. Translated: CASTGLQRGQYF.